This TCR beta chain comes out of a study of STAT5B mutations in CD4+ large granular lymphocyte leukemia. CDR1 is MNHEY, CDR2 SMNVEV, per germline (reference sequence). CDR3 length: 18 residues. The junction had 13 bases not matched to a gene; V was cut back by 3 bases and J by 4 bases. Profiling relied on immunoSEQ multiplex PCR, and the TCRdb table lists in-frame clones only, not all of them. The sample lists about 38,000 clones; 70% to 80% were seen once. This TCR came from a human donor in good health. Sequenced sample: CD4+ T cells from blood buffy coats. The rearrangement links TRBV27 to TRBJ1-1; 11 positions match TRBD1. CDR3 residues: CASSFSIWTGGQGTEAFF. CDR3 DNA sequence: TGTGCCAGCAGTTTTAGTATCTGGACAGGGGGCCAGGGCACTGAAGCTTTCTTT.